Following are 8 T cell receptor beta chains from one sample sequenced in a study of cytomegalovirus exposure and HLA in healthy donors. The PCR made use of 60 Vbeta and 13 Jbeta primers. Some clones are missing from TCRdb's copy, which holds only in-frame ones; the method was immunoSEQ multiplex PCR. Recorded for this sample: about 200,000 clones. Sample: PBMCs. These receptors originate from a girl aged 2-10 years in good health and CMV-seropositive.

About this clone itself: The CDR3 does not end in the conserved phenylalanine or tryptophan, so this is likely a read error. It is unclear where the CDR3 begins or ends on the DNA, so no DNA is shown, and the CDR3 is as TCRdb lists it. The chain couples TRBV6-6 to TRBJ2-4; the listed D gene, TRBD1, was not tested against the DNA. Germline V gene data show CDR1 as MNHNY and CDR2 as SVGAGI (reference sequence). The CDR3 is made up of 11 amino acids, end residues included. The CDR3 sequence: CASSYRKITGL.

CDR3 bases: TGTGCCAGTAGTATAGGGGGACAGGTGAACACTGAAGCTTTCTTT. This translates into CASSIGGQVNTEAFF. This chain links TRBV19 with TRBJ1-1; 8 bases are a match to TRBD1. CDR3 size: 15 residues. The V gene end was trimmed by 1 base and the J gene end by 0 bases; junction bases not matched to a gene: 1. CDR1 and CDR2 (germline): LNHDA, SQIVND (reference sequence).

This chain links TRBV4-2 with TRBJ2-7, with TRBD2 matching over 8 bases. CDR3 length: 16 residues. Germline CDR1 and CDR2: LGHNA and YNFKEQ. Losses at the gene ends were 0 bases for V and 1 base for J; bases not matched to a gene: 5. The CDR3 loop reads CASSQETASGSYEQYF. In nucleotides, the CDR3 is TGTGCCAGCAGCCAAGAGACGGCTAGCGGGTCCTACGAGCAGTACTTC.

This rearrangement joins TRBV6-5 to TRBJ1-5, with D unclear. V was pared by 0 bases and J by 0 bases, with 6 bases between. The germline V gene encodes CDR1 MNHEY and CDR2 SVGAGI. The CDR3 loop spans 15 amino acids. CDR3 sequence reads: CASSYSSNSNQPQHF. CDR3 nucleotides: TGTGCCAGCAGTTACTCGTCAAATAGCAATCAGCCCCAGCATTTT.

The V gene is TRBV28, the J gene TRBJ2-7, with 9 nucleotides matching TRBD1. Germline V lookup: CDR1 MDHEN, CDR2 SYDVKM. The CDR3 is 15 amino acids. V was clipped by 6 bases and J by 2 bases; unmatched bases: 8. The DNA of the CDR3 is TGTGCCAGCAGAGAACCCGGGACAGGGACCTACGAGCAGTACTTC. Amino acid sequence: CASREPGTGTYEQYF.

J is TRBJ1-5 and V is TRBV6-4; 9 bases align to TRBD1. In germline, CDR1 is MRHNA, CDR2 SNTAGT. V shed 1 base, J shed 1 base, and the junction held 8 bases outside the gene matches. The CDR3 is made up of 18 amino acids. As DNA, the CDR3 is TGTGCCAGCAGTGACTGCTTTGGCGGGACAGGGAGCAATCAGCCCCAGCATTTT. Amino acid sequence: CASSDCFGGTGSNQPQHF.

The rearrangement links TRBV19 to TRBJ2-2, with 11 bases that match TRBD2. CDR3 length: 16 amino acids. Germline-derived CDR1 and CDR2 are LNHDA and SQIVND (reference sequence). The V gene end was trimmed by 1 base and the J gene end by 7 bases; junction bases not matched to a gene: 5. CDR3 DNA sequence: TGTGCCAGTAGTATAGGGCGGCTAGCGGGAGGCGGGGAGCTGTTTTTT. It translates to CASSIGRLAGGGELFF.

This chain links TRBV19 with TRBJ2-6, with a weak D call TRBD2 (5 bases). CDR1 is LNHDA and CDR2 is SQIVND in the germline V gene (reference sequence). The CDR3 has 16 residues. V was shortened by 2 bases and J by 0 bases, with 8 bases between the two germline ends. CDR3 sequence: CASSITGSSGANVLTF. The CDR3 DNA sequence: TGTGCCAGTAGTATAACGGGGAGCTCTGGGGCCAACGTCCTGACTTTC.